This TCR beta chain was identified in a study of T cell responses to AZD1222 COVID-19 vaccine. Pooled samples include second doses given at about 4 or 12 weeks. The germline V gene has CDR1 SGHTA and CDR2 FQGNSA. The length of the CDR3 is 17 residues. V lost 1 base, J lost 0 bases, and 13 bases lay in between. This table comes from immunoSEQ multiplex PCR, and its TCRdb copy is limited to in-frame clones, with some not included. The sample has around 99,000 clones; 87% are singletons. Findings and limits, study-wide: Females made up more of the donors, who were largely white British, and clonal diversity may have come out too low.

Comment on this clone: Its cognate antigen is unknown.

The material was peripheral blood, obtained 28 days after the second AZD1222 dose. The chain has TRBV7-2 and TRBJ2-1; D may be TRBD1 or TRBD2 (6 bases each). This clonotype originated in an adult who received the AZD1222 COVID-19 vaccine. CDR3 amino acids: CASSLEFGGRSYNEQFF. The CDR3, as DNA: TGTGCCAGCAGCTTAGAATTCGGGGGCCGCTCCTACAATGAGCAGTTCTTC.